Below are 3 T cell receptor beta chains sequenced from a single sample in a study of early T cells in non-severe SARS-CoV-2 infection (dated by TCRdb to the early 2020s). Library method: 5' RACE. These reads were obtained on a NextSeq 500. The raw public reads went through TCRdb reprocessing: fastp at Q25, MiXCR clone calling, in-frame beta chains kept. CDR3 protein duplicates are merged, each entry listing the most common genes and DNA. The sample table lists tens of thousands of distinct CDR3 sequences, less than 15% of them with a count of one. In total, the top ten clones hold 4% to 5.5% of the sample. The sample taken for sequencing was whole blood. These receptors all come from an adult who was a healthcare worker with PCR-confirmed SARS-CoV-2 infection or an uninfected control (not recorded which).

The CDR3, as DNA: TGTGCCTGGGCCGTAGGGACAGGGGGTGACGAGCAGTACTTC. This sequence encodes CAWAVGTGGDEQYF. V and J are TRBV30 and TRBJ2-7, with TRBD1 matching over 11 bases. CDR1 and CDR2 (germline): GTSNPN, SVGIG (reference sequence). Unmatched junction bases numbered 8, after V lost 5 bases and J lost 5 bases. This CDR3 contains 14 residues.

As DNA, the CDR3 is TGCGCCAGCAGCCACCACACAGATACGCAGTATTTT. As protein: CASSHHTDTQYF. The chain has TRBV4-1 and TRBJ2-3; D call uncertain. Trimming removed 3 bases from V and 2 bases from J, with 3 bases in between. The germline gives CDR1 MGHRA, CDR2 YSYEKL. This CDR3 spans 12 amino acids.

This rearrangement joins TRBV7-8 to TRBJ2-3, with 7 bases that match TRBD2. The CDR3 consists of 18 residues. Germline lookup yields CDR1 SGHVS and CDR2 FQNEAQ. With V trimmed by 1 base and J by 1 base, 11 bases remained unmatched. CDR3 in DNA: TGTGCCAGCAGCTTAGAACTAGCTGGGGGGGTGGGCACAGATACGCAGTATTTT. Translated: CASSLELAGGVGTDTQYF.